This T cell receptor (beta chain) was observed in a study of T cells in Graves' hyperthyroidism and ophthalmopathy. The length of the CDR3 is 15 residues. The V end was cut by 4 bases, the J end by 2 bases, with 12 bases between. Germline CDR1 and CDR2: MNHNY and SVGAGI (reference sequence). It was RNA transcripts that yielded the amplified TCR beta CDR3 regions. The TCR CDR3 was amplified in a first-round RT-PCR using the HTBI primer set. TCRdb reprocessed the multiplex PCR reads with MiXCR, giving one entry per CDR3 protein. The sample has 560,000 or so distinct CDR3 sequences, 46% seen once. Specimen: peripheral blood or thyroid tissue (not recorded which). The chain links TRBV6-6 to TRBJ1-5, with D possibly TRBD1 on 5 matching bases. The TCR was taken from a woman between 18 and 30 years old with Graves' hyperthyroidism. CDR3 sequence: CASSFSQDRNQPQHF. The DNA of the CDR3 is TGTGCCAGCAGTTTCTCACAGGATCGCAATCAGCCCCAGCATTTT.